This T cell receptor (beta chain) comes out of a study of cytomegalovirus exposure and HLA in healthy donors. Regarding the study as a whole: Beyond CMV serostatus, there was no information to go on about immune exposure. Association of a missense DCLRE1C variant with TCR beta V- and J-gene trimming was reported in a later analysis.

As regards this clone: Its cognate antigen is unknown.

Primers for the PCR totalled 60 Vbeta and 13 Jbeta. The assay was immunoSEQ multiplex PCR, and TCRdb's table has in-frame clones only and misses some. The data show 150,000 to 200,000 clones, approximately 84% seen once. Germline V gene sequence: CDR1 SEHNR, CDR2 FQNEAQ (reference sequence). V was trimmed by 3 bases and J by 4 bases, leaving 13 bases between them. The CDR3 consists of 15 residues. Donors had nominal health at sampling but likely had unrecorded immune exposures. The sequencing sample was made of PBMCs. V and J are TRBV7-9 and TRBJ1-3; D is ambiguous. This sequence was found in a girl under three years old in good health and CMV-seronegative. CDR3 in DNA: TGTGCCAGCAGCTTGCGATTCTCACGCGGAAACACCATATATTTT. It yields the protein CASSLRFSRGNTIYF.